The clone carrying this T cell receptor beta chain was counted once. The antigen remains undetermined. The record originates from a study of CD4 T cells in relation to SARS-CoV-2 and coronaviruses. Background on the study: TCR beta CDR3s were sequenced after roughly ten-day antigen culture of PBMCs.

This CDR3 comprises 15 residues. Looked up from germline, CDR1 is SGHNT and CDR2 is YYREEE (reference sequence). With 2 bases clipped from V and 7 bases from J, the junction kept 6 bases outside the gene matches. Study-level findings and limits: Compared with monoreactive clones, crossreactive clones showed significantly weaker SARS-CoV-2 expansion. Crossreactivity was assessed only for spike protein, not other viral proteins.

Sequencing used immunoSEQ multiplex PCR; TCRdb keeps in-frame clones, though not all of them. The sample lists 15,000 to 25,000 clones; 75% to 85% were seen once. Unexposed donor CD4+ T cells date from 2011-2018, before the COVID-19 pandemic. Isolation of CD4+ T cells took place after around eleven days in culture. The source of this sequence is a human donor in good health. Sequences were obtained from CD4+ T cells from PBMCs, cultured in vitro. This chain connects TRBV5-4 to TRBJ1-4, with 9 nucleotides matching TRBD1. The CDR3 spells CASSFGGTGSEKLFF. The CDR3 nucleotides read TGTGCCAGCAGCTTTGGTGGGACAGGGTCTGAAAAACTGTTTTTT.